This T cell receptor beta chain was sequenced during a study of siplizumab effects on memory and regulatory T cells (dated by TCRdb to between 2019 and 2020). About the study as a whole: The study examined how the anti-CD2 antibody siplizumab affects alloreactive T-cell subsets in allogeneic mixed lymphocyte reactions built from human PBMCs.

Additional sequencing covered unstimulated subsets from a few donor pairs, namely CD8+ effector memory, CD4+ naive, CD8+ TEMRA, CD4+ memory and CD8+ naive. TCRbeta CDR3 sequencing was performed on sorted unstimulated T cells and on proliferating T cells recovered from mixed lymphocyte reactions. Fresh whole blood from 9 to 11 HLA-typed healthy donors was used to isolate PBMCs. This clone was counted once. Its antigen is still unknown. No base quality information exists; no much larger clone differs at one position. The investigation overall reported the following: Among mappable alloreactive CD4+ clones, the Treg-derived fraction averaged approximately 66% with siplizumab versus 25% to 30% in control reactions. Unstimulated naive T cells appeared more diverse than memory T cells, and naive cells seemed to contribute substantially to the alloresponse. Because sequences below about 10^-5 frequency were poorly captured, only a minor fraction of alloreactive clones could be mapped to unstimulated subsets. A naive or memory phenotype could not be assigned to roughly 75-97% of proliferating CD4+ or CD8+ clones. Siplizumab significantly lowered the cumulative frequency of alloreactive sequences that could be traced to unstimulated CD4+ memory T cells. No functional confirmation was obtained for the suppressive function of proliferating Tregs from siplizumab cultures.

The CDR3, cysteine through phenylalanine, is 19 amino acids long. The entry retains the CDR3 DNA only, 57 bases that are in frame from base 1. The protocol used for the library was the immunoSEQ multiplex PCR assay. About 10^5 TCR templates per sample were assayed by the deep sequencing platform. Genomic DNA extracted from sorted T cells was used for TCRbeta CDR3 sequencing. The paper's processing steps were these. The R programming language was used for the clonal analysis of the TCRbeta CDR3 data. Alloreactive CD4+ and CD8+ clones were identified by comparing unstimulated samples to CFSE-low samples taken after the reaction. By matching sequences to the repertoires of sorted unstimulated Treg and non-Treg cells, each alloreactive CD4+ clone was assigned a regulatory or non-regulatory origin. TCRdb obtained this table from immuneACCESS and retained in-frame rearrangements with V and J assigned. These tables miss some clones; where compared with another copy, unresolved V genes account for less than half of the shortfall, and the remainder is unexplained. The D gene and trimming were derived from the DNA, and the V and J assignments and clone size from that table. This sample gives about 50,000 clones in total; approximately 84% of them show up just once. Roughly 0.37% of the sample is held by the ten biggest clonotypes.

The source of this sequence is a human donor in good health. The rearranged chain carries TRBV21-1 and TRBJ2-3; TRBD1, as called in the table, went unchecked against the DNA. TRBV21-1 is shown as a pseudogene. The material sequenced was naive CD8+ T cells sorted from blood. Taken with the paper, the label for cell subset or site translates to: unstimulated naive T cells. The bases are TGTGCCAGCAGCAAAAATAGGCCGGCCAGGGGAAGGGTCCAGGATACGCAGTATTTT. It translates as CASSKNRPARGRVQDTQYF.